The clone carrying this T cell receptor beta chain was counted once. The antigen is undetermined. Researchers ran the PCR with 60 Vbeta and 13 Jbeta primers. Sequencing was performed with immunoSEQ multiplex PCR; in TCRdb, only in-frame clones are kept and a portion is missing. The data contain about 260,000 clones, around four fifths of them singletons. The CDR3 runs to 15 residues. Germline V CDR1 and CDR2: SGHKS, YYEKEE (reference sequence). V was shortened by 4 bases and J by 0 bases, with 11 bases between the two germline ends. The data derive from a study of cytomegalovirus exposure and HLA in healthy donors. Study as a whole: For the approximately 420 genotyped donors, 75% to 90% fell within the Caucasian-associated ancestry cluster.

Whole-study findings and limits: In a later analysis, compared with equally common non-associated chains, HLA-associated beta chains were more expanded.

The sequenced sample was PBMCs. This chain joins TRBV5-5 and TRBJ2-1; D is undetermined. This receptor was taken from a woman aged 40-49 years in good health and CMV-seropositive. CDR3 sequence (DNA): TGTGCCAGCAGCCAAAGTGAGGCCTCCTACAATGAGCAGTTCTTC. It is translated as CASSQSEASYNEQFF. Full variable domain (remainder filled in from reference TRBV5-5 and TRBJ2-1): DAGVTQSPTHLIKTRGQQVTLRCSPISGHKSVSWYQQVLGQGPQFIFQYYEKEERGRGNFPDRFSARQFPNYSSELNVNALLLGDSALYLCASSQSEASYNEQFFGPGTRLTVL.